The subject of this entry is one TCR beta chain. Its target is not known. Other DNA sequences of this sample code for an identical CDR3. The data were produced by immunoSEQ multiplex PCR, yet TCRdb's version contains in-frame clones alone and is incomplete. The sample has about 160,000 clones; roughly 86% are singletons. The sample originates from a study of cytomegalovirus exposure and HLA in healthy donors. Study-level information: The use of the same platform for the 120 or so validation repertoires and the roughly 630 first-cohort repertoires was reported by a later analysis. Study-level points and caveats: According to the study, about 180 TCR beta chains were cytomegalovirus-associated.

The CDR3 runs to 13 residues. Per germline, CDR1 SGHTA and CDR2 FQGNSA. V lost 4 bases and J lost 1, with 7 bases in between. The specimen was PBMCs. The chain links TRBV7-2 to TRBJ1-1; D may be TRBD1 (5 bases). The sequence came from a woman between 18 and 30 years old in good health and CMV-seropositive. Written as DNA, the CDR3 is TGTGCCAGCAGCTCAGACAGGAACACTGAAGCTTTCTTT. Protein: CASSSDRNTEAFF.